These 27 T cell receptor beta chains were sequenced from one sample in a study of T cell changes during pregnancy in multiple sclerosis. Profiling relied on immunoSEQ multiplex PCR, and the TCRdb table lists in-frame clones only, not all of them. Of some 9,100 clones in the sample, more than 75% were seen once. Material: CD8+ T cells from peripheral blood mononuclear cells, obtained in the first trimester of pregnancy. The receptor set was obtained from a female donor in good health, enrolled as a control in a pregnancy study.

The table lists this clone with a count of one. V is TRBV7-6 and J is TRBJ2-7; 13 bases line up with TRBD2. The V gene end was trimmed by 5 bases and the J gene end by 2 bases; junction bases not matched to a gene: 3. Germline V lookup: CDR1 SGHVS, CDR2 FNYEAQ. The CDR3 spans 15 residues. The CDR3 DNA reads TGTGCCAGCAGCGAGGGGACTAGCGGGACCTACGAGCAGTACTTC. This gives the protein CASSEGTSGTYEQYF.

The rearrangement joins TRBV9 to TRBJ2-7; 9 bases line up with TRBD2. The CDR3 is 16 residues long. In germline, CDR1 is SGDLS, CDR2 YYNGEE. V was pared by 0 bases and J by 4 bases, with 8 bases of the junction left unmatched. The CDR3 DNA reads TGTGCCAGCAGCGTAGACCCGTCGAGCGGGAGGTACGAGCAGTACTTC. Protein sequence: CASSVDPSSGRYEQYF. The full variable domain, its missing parts supplied by reference TRBV9 and TRBJ2-7, is DSGVTQTPKHLITATGQRVTLRCSPRSGDLSVYWYQQSLDQGLQFLIQYYNGEERAKGNILERFSAQQFPDLHSELNLSSLELGDSALYFCASSVDPSSGRYEQYFGPGTRLTVT.

The chain combines TRBV28 with TRBJ2-5; TRBD1 matches 7 bases. The CDR3 is 14 residues long. Looked up from germline, CDR1 is MDHEN and CDR2 is SYDVKM. V trimming: 6 bases; J trimming: 3 bases; junction bases outside the gene matches: 7. CDR3 region: CASRETGWEETQYF. The CDR3 coding sequence is TGTGCCAGCAGGGAGACAGGGTGGGAAGAGACCCAGTACTTC.

The chain recombines TRBV28 with TRBJ2-5, with a tentative D call TRBD1 (5 bases). CDR1 and CDR2 from the germline V gene are MDHEN and SYDVKM. The V end was cut by 4 bases, the J end by 5 bases, with 14 bases between. The CDR3 totals 14 residues. CDR3 coding DNA: TGTGCCAGCAGTTCTGGGGCTTCGGGTGAGACCCAGTACTTC. It is translated as CASSSGASGETQYF.

V is TRBV7-9 and J is TRBJ1-1, with D maybe TRBD1 (5 bases). CDR1 and CDR2 (germline): SEHNR, FQNEAQ (reference sequence). Trimming shortened V by 5 bases and J by 4 bases, and 20 bases separated the two germline ends. The CDR3 is 16 residues long. In DNA, the CDR3 is TGTGCCAGCAGCCCCCGTAAAGGGGCGATCTCCACTGAAGCTTTCTTT. This gives the protein CASSPRKGAISTEAFF. Drawing the rest from reference TRBV7-9 and TRBJ1-1, the complete variable domain is DTGVSQNPRHKITKRGQNVTFRCDPISEHNRLYWYRQTLGQGPEFLTYFQNEAQLEKSRLLSDRFSAERPKGSFSTLEIQRTEQGDSAMYLCASSPRKGAISTEAFFGQGTRLTVV.

The V call is TRBV30, the J call TRBJ2-2; the match to TRBD1 covers 7 bases. Germline V CDR1 and CDR2: GTSNPN, SVGIG (reference sequence). Germline trimming cut 3 bases from V and 1 base from J; bases unmatched to any gene: 5. The CDR3 is made up of 15 amino acids. CDR3 region: CAWRTGTVNTGELFF. The CDR3, as DNA: TGTGCCTGGAGAACCGGGACAGTGAACACCGGGGAGCTGTTTTTT. The whole variable domain, filled in from reference TRBV30 and TRBJ2-2, reads SQTIHQWPATLVQPVGSPLSLECTVEGTSNPNLYWYRQAAGRGLQLLFYSVGIGQISSEVPQNLSASRPQDRQFILSSKKLLLSDSGFYLCAWRTGTVNTGELFFGEGSRLTVL.

The chain joins TRBV5-5 to TRBJ1-1; 7 bases align to TRBD1. Germline CDR1 is SGHKS and CDR2 is YYEKEE (reference sequence). The CDR3 has 13 amino acids. V dropped 1 base and J dropped 6; count of bases not matched to a gene: 3. CDR3 in amino acids: CASSLTGDPEAFF. CDR3 in DNA: TGTGCCAGCAGCTTGACAGGGGATCCTGAAGCTTTCTTT.

The genes are TRBV27 and TRBJ2-7, with 7 bases fitting TRBD1. There are 14 residues in the CDR3. The germline V gene encodes CDR1 MNHEY and CDR2 SMNVEV (reference sequence). Trimming removed 5 bases from V and 4 bases from J; junction bases left unmatched: 8. In DNA, the CDR3 is TGTGCCAGCAGTCGGGGACAGTGGCCATACGAGCAGTACTTC. Translated: CASSRGQWPYEQYF.

This chain uses TRBV27 with TRBJ2-5, with TRBD2 as a possible D gene (5 bases). Trimming left V 5 bases short and J 8 bases short, with 21 bases between. Germline V gene data show CDR1 as MNHEY and CDR2 as SMNVEV (reference sequence). This CDR3 comprises 15 residues. This chain's CDR3 is CASSPPGRSRGTQYF. The CDR3 nucleotides read TGTGCCAGCAGTCCCCCCGGGCGGTCCCGGGGAACCCAGTACTTC.

This clone has a single count. The junction departs from the called germline gene at one end, perhaps through a read error. V and J are TRBV5-1 and TRBJ2-2; 8 bases are shared with TRBD1. From germline, CDR1 is SGHRS and CDR2 YFSETQ. The CDR3 has 17 residues. In DNA, the CDR3 is TGCGCCAGCAGCTCTGGGCCCGGGACAGGAAACACCGGGGAGCCGTTTTTT. Protein: CASSSGPGTGNTGEPFF.

This chain joins TRBV28 and TRBJ2-2; 12 bases map to TRBD2. Losses at the gene ends were 7 bases for V and 5 bases for J; bases not matched to a gene: 5. This CDR3 is 15 amino acids long. Germline V gene lookup returns CDR1 MDHEN and CDR2 SYDVKM. CDR3 loop: CASNRLAGVTGELFF. The CDR3 DNA sequence: TGTGCCAGCAATAGACTAGCGGGAGTAACCGGGGAGCTGTTTTTT. Complete variable domain (other parts from reference TRBV28 and TRBJ2-2): DVKVTQSSRYLVKRTGEKVFLECVQDMDHENMFWYRQDPGLGLRLIYFSYDVKMKEKGDIPEGYSVSREKKERFSLILESASTNQTSMYLCASNRLAGVTGELFFGEGSRLTVL.

The V call is TRBV11-2, the J call TRBJ2-1; 8 nucleotides line up with TRBD2. The CDR3 sequence is 15 residues long. V lost 4 bases, J lost 3 bases, and 5 bases stayed unmatched. Germline CDR1 is SGHAT and CDR2 is FQNNGV. CDR3 protein: CASSYTSGNYNEQFF. CDR3 DNA: TGTGCCAGCAGCTATACTAGCGGAAACTACAATGAGCAGTTCTTC.

The chain is built from TRBV6-4 and TRBJ1-2; 7 nucleotides match TRBD1. Trimming took 0 bases from V and 8 from J; bases not matched to a gene: 3. Germline values: CDR1 MRHNA, CDR2 SNTAGT. The CDR3 runs 13 residues. DNA of the CDR3: TGTGCCAGCAGTGACTCGACAGGGCAAGGCTACACCTTC. Its protein is CASSDSTGQGYTF.

This rearrangement joins TRBV19 to TRBJ2-7; no firm D call. Trimming removed 2 bases from V and 6 bases from J, with 11 bases in between. Germline V gene sequence: CDR1 LNHDA, CDR2 SQIVND (reference sequence). This CDR3 contains 13 residues. CDR3 amino acids: CASSISATGEQYF. CDR3 in DNA: TGTGCCAGTAGTATAAGTGCTACTGGCGAGCAGTACTTC.

This clone is a singleton in its sample. This chain connects TRBV11-2 to TRBJ2-1; TRBD2 matches 10 bases. Germline CDR1 and CDR2: SGHAT and FQNNGV. V was pared by 7 bases and J by 2 bases, with 5 bases of the junction left unmatched. The CDR3 sequence is 15 residues long. For the CDR3, the DNA is TGTGCCAGCATCTCAAGCGGGGGGGCCTACAATGAGCAGTTCTTC. It codes for CASISSGGAYNEQFF.

The CDR3 loop reads CASSWVSGRAYEQYF. CDR3 DNA: TGTGCCAGCAGTTGGGTCTCGGGAAGGGCCTACGAGCAGTACTTC. The chain combines TRBV2 with TRBJ2-7, with a tentative D call TRBD2 (5 bases). The V and J ends lost 5 bases and 2 bases respectively, with 16 bases between them. The CDR3 covers 15 residues. CDR1 is SNHLY and CDR2 is FYNNEI in the germline V gene.

The chain is built from TRBV30 and TRBJ2-2, with D possibly matching TRBD1 (6 bases). V was pared by 0 bases and J by 6 bases, with 11 bases between. Germline V gene data show CDR1 as GTSNPN and CDR2 as SVGIG (reference sequence). This CDR3 has 14 residues. The CDR3 loop reads CAWSVVRGSGELFF. CDR3 sequence (DNA): TGTGCCTGGAGTGTAGTCAGGGGATCCGGGGAGCTGTTTTTT.

The chain couples TRBV29-1 to TRBJ2-3, with D possibly being TRBD1 (5 bases). The germline V gene encodes CDR1 SQVTM and CDR2 ANQGSEA. This CDR3 is 15 amino acids long. V lost 3 bases to trimming and J lost 0 bases, with 13 bases between them. This CDR3 is CSVEGPSYSTDTQYF. The CDR3 DNA follows: TGCAGCGTTGAGGGGCCCAGTTATAGCACAGATACGCAGTATTTT.

This chain uses TRBV6-6 with TRBJ1-1; 7 bases are a match to TRBD1. This CDR3 comprises 16 residues. The trim removed 10 bases at V and 0 bases at J, leaving 14 bases unmatched. Germline lookup yields CDR1 MNHNY and CDR2 SVGAGI (reference sequence). The CDR3 protein is CATNIGTANMNTEAFF. CDR3 DNA: TGTGCCACCAACATAGGGACAGCCAACATGAACACTGAAGCTTTCTTT.

About this clone itself: A junction boundary mismatches the germline segment, possibly from a read error. The genes are TRBV18 and TRBJ2-3, with 8 bases matching TRBD1. The CDR3 loop spans 17 amino acids. Germline-derived CDR1 and CDR2 are KGHSH and LQKENI. This CDR3 is CASSPLQDRVNTDTQYF. In DNA form, the CDR3 reads TGTGCCAGCTCGCCACTCCAGGACAGGGTTAACACAGATACGCAGTATTTT.

The genes are TRBV23-1 and TRBJ2-7; D possibly corresponds to TRBD1 (6 bases). TRBV23-1 is marked as an open reading frame, function uncertain. This CDR3 region has 18 residues. Deletions cut 4 bases from V and 0 bases from J, with 22 bases between. The CDR3 spells CASSRMWGHGRSSYEQYF. The CDR3 DNA is TGCGCCAGCAGTCGGATGTGGGGGCACGGTCGCAGCTCCTACGAGCAGTACTTC.

This chain joins TRBV4-1 and TRBJ2-3, with 8 bases that match TRBD2. Trimming took 3 bases from V and 7 from J; bases not matched to a gene: 18. CDR1 MGHRA and CDR2 YSYEKL come from the germline V gene. The CDR3 sequence is 18 residues long. The DNA for the CDR3 is TGCGCCAGCAGCCACCAAAATCCCGGGACTAGAGTCTACCATACGCAGTATTTT. This codes for CASSHQNPGTRVYHTQYF.

This chain links TRBV5-5 with TRBJ2-7, with 8 positions matching TRBD2. J gave up 3 bases and V 4 bases, and 24 bases lay outside the gene matches. The CDR3 length is 20 residues. Germline CDR1 and CDR2: SGHKS and YYEKEE (reference sequence). The CDR3: CASSREPGVAGNPFGYEQYF. The CDR3 bases are TGTGCCAGCAGCCGCGAGCCGGGGGTAGCGGGAAATCCTTTCGGCTACGAGCAGTACTTC.

V and J are TRBV28 and TRBJ2-5; D possibly corresponds to TRBD1 (5 bases). The J call may be wrong; the DNA end is better matched by TRBJ2-7. CDR3 size: 16 residues. Germline values: CDR1 MDHEN, CDR2 SYDVKM. The CDR3: CASSLGTGFSSYEQYF. CDR3 nucleotide sequence: TGTGCCAGCAGTTTGGGAACAGGATTCAGCTCCTACGAGCAGTACTTC.

The gene calls are TRBV10-2 and TRBJ2-2, with D perhaps matching TRBD1 (7 bases). Germline V gene sequence: CDR1 WSHSY, CDR2 SAAADI. Trimming cost V 10 bases and J 5 bases, with 23 bases left between them. There are 16 residues in the CDR3. DNA for the CDR3: TGCGCCACCTGGGACTTTCATGAACAGGGGACCGGGGAGCTGTTTTTT. It translates to CATWDFHEQGTGELFF.

The rearrangement joins TRBV9 to TRBJ2-1; D is undetermined. This CDR3 comprises 13 residues. The germline CDR1 and CDR2 sequences are SGDLS and YYNGEE. Trimming removed 0 bases at V and 6 bases at J, with 7 bases between. The CDR3 here is CASSVESPNEQFF. In DNA, the CDR3 is TGTGCCAGCAGCGTAGAATCTCCCAATGAGCAGTTCTTC.

The rearrangement joins TRBV5-1 to TRBJ2-1; 10 bases align to TRBD1. After removal of 0 bases from V and 4 bases from J, the junction contained 1 base not matched to a gene. CDR1 and CDR2 from the germline V gene are SGHRS and YFSETQ. The CDR3 extends over 15 amino acids. The CDR3 protein is CASSLGGQGYNEQFF. CDR3 sequence (DNA): TGCGCCAGCAGCTTGGGGGGACAGGGGTACAATGAGCAGTTCTTC.